These T cell receptor beta chains were read from a single sample in a study of blood T cells in healthy people across ages. A single record per CDR3 protein comes from TCRdb applying MiXCR to the 5' RACE reads. The table lists 650,000 to 950,000 distinct CDR3 sequences, under 45% of them singletons. The specimen was blood. Receptors were obtained from a man aged 55 to 70 in good health. CDR3s include the opening cysteine and the closing phenylalanine or tryptophan. The D gene is left open where the match is weak. Size tells how often a clone was seen (once, few, many) or the class of an expanded clone, and some rows leave it out.

V	D	J	length	size	CDR3	DNA
TRBV12-3/TRBV12-4	TRBD2	TRBJ2-1	16	few	CASSSMTSGGAVEQFF	TGTGCCAGCAGCTCGATGACTAGCGGGGGGGCGGTTGAGCAGTTCTTC
TRBV28	TRBD1	TRBJ1-4	16	once	CASSYGQGNTNEKLFF	TGTGCCAGCAGCTATGGACAGGGGAACACTAATGAAAAACTGTTTTTT
TRBV12-3/TRBV12-4	-	TRBJ1-2	11	-	CASSLLGSYTF	TGTGCCAGCAGTTTATTGGGGAGCTACACCTTC
TRBV29-1	-	TRBJ2-7	16	many	CSASRPLGTDSYEQYF	TGCAGCGCGTCAAGGCCCTTAGGAACAGATTCCTACGAGCAGTACTTC
TRBV20-1	-	TRBJ2-3	14	few	CSARVGESTDTQYF	TGCAGTGCTAGGGTAGGGGAGAGCACAGATACGCAGTATTTT
TRBV6-5	TRBD2	TRBJ2-7	17	-	CASSYRRPGLAGYEQYF	TGTGCCAGCAGTTATCGAAGGCCGGGACTAGCGGGCTACGAGCAGTACTTC
TRBV11-1	-	TRBJ2-6	13	-	CANSFAGATVLTF	TGTGCCAACAGCTTTGCCGGGGCCACCGTCCTGACTTTC
TRBV4-1	-	TRBJ1-4	13	once	CASSQRSNEKLFF	TGCGCCAGCAGCCAGCGGTCTAATGAAAAACTGTTTTTT
TRBV5-1	TRBD2	TRBJ2-1	16	few	CASSPTSGGTYNEQFF	TGCGCCAGCAGCCCGACTAGCGGGGGAACCTACAATGAGCAGTTCTTC
TRBV5-1	-	TRBJ2-3	17	few	CASSLYTGESSTDTQYF	TGCGCCAGCAGCTTGTACACGGGGGAAAGTAGCACAGATACGCAGTATTTT
TRBV6-6	TRBD1	TRBJ2-5	14	once	CASVSGGGQETQYF	TGTGCCAGCGTTTCAGGGGGCGGCCAAGAGACCCAGTACTTC
TRBV4-3	-	TRBJ1-2	15	few	CASSAERDPNYGYTF	TGCGCCAGCAGCGCGGAAAGGGATCCTAACTATGGCTACACCTTC
TRBV12-3/TRBV12-4	TRBD2	TRBJ2-1	12	-	CASRATSVEQFF	TGTGCCAGCAGAGCCACTAGCGTTGAGCAGTTCTTC
TRBV11-2	-	TRBJ2-5	15	few	CASSLDLGHQETQYF	TGTGCCAGCAGCTTAGATCTGGGCCACCAAGAGACCCAGTACTTC
TRBV29-1	-	TRBJ2-3	14	few	CSVVSIPSTDTQYF	TGCAGCGTTGTGTCTATACCTAGCACAGATACGCAGTATTTT
TRBV7-2	-	TRBJ1-4	14	-	CASSPRVGAEKLFF	TGTGCCAGCAGCCCTAGGGTAGGGGCGGAAAAACTGTTTTTT
TRBV29-1	-	TRBJ2-7	14	-	CSVAFGSPSYEQYF	TGCAGCGTTGCCTTTGGGAGTCCTTCCTACGAGCAGTACTTC
TRBV7-9	TRBD2	TRBJ2-5	16	few	CASSPQGLAVPSAQYF	TGTGCCAGCAGCCCCCAAGGACTAGCGGTCCCTTCGGCCCAGTACTTC
TRBV30	-	TRBJ1-2	14	many	CAWEVRGGSYGYTF	TGTGCCTGGGAGGTTAGGGGGGGAAGCTATGGCTACACCTTC
TRBV5-1	-	TRBJ1-6	15	-	CASSSQVIRNSPLHF	TGCGCCAGCAGCTCACAGGTAATTCGGAATTCGCCCCTCCACTTT
TRBV4-1	TRBD1	TRBJ1-1	15	few	CASSQANRGDTEAFF	TGCGCCAGCAGCCAAGCTAACAGGGGCGACACTGAAGCTTTCTTT
TRBV27	-	TRBJ1-2	13	few	CASSLSATYGYTF	TGTGCCAGCAGCTTGTCAGCGACCTATGGCTACACCTTC
TRBV7-9	TRBD2	TRBJ2-5	14	-	CASSTLAVQETQYF	TGTGCCAGCAGCACACTAGCGGTCCAAGAGACCCAGTACTTC
TRBV18	-	TRBJ2-1	13	-	CASSPDSVNEQFF	TGTGCCAGCTCACCGGACAGTGTCAATGAGCAGTTCTTC
TRBV15	TRBD1	TRBJ1-2	15	-	CATSSRDRGSSGYTF	TGTGCCACCAGCAGCCGGGACAGGGGATCGAGCGGCTACACCTTC
TRBV12-3/TRBV12-4	TRBD2	TRBJ2-1	15	-	CASMVAGGSWNEQFF	TGTGCCAGCATGGTAGCGGGGGGTTCGTGGAATGAGCAGTTCTTC
TRBV12-3/TRBV12-4	TRBD2	TRBJ2-1	14	few	CASRSGGASNEQFF	TGTGCCAGCAGGAGCGGGGGGGCGAGTAATGAGCAGTTCTTC
TRBV5-1	-	TRBJ2-3	19	once	CASSLTGGAGAPSTDTQYF	TGCGCCAGCAGCTTGACGGGTGGGGCGGGGGCCCCCTCCACAGATACGCAGTATTTT
TRBV6-2/TRBV6-3	TRBD1	TRBJ1-2	14	once	CASSYSRQGYGYTF	TGTGCCAGCAGTTACTCGCGACAGGGGTATGGCTACACCTTC
TRBV4-1	-	TRBJ2-1	14	-	CASSQEKSLDEQFF	TGCGCCAGCAGCCAAGAAAAATCGTTGGATGAGCAGTTCTTC
TRBV5-1	-	TRBJ2-1	16	-	CASSVNRVSSYNEQFF	TGCGCCAGCAGCGTAAACAGGGTGAGCTCCTACAATGAGCAGTTCTTC
TRBV9	-	TRBJ2-1	14	-	CASSVEVRNNEQFF	TGTGCCAGCAGCGTAGAGGTCAGAAACAATGAGCAGTTCTTC
TRBV5-6	-	TRBJ2-7	12	few	CASGRDPYEQYF	TGTGCCAGCGGCCGGGACCCCTACGAGCAGTACTTC
TRBV6-2/TRBV6-3	TRBD1	TRBJ2-7	17	once	CASRTQSSGGDHYEQYF	TGTGCCAGCAGAACACAATCTTCAGGGGGTGATCACTACGAGCAGTACTTC
TRBV7-2	-	TRBJ2-1	17	few	CASSSGPLADSIGEQFF	TGTGCCAGCAGCTCAGGCCCTCTAGCTGACTCTATTGGTGAGCAGTTCTTC
TRBV20-1	-	TRBJ1-5	15	-	CSARDLGQNYQPQHF	TGCAGTGCTAGAGATCTCGGGCAGAACTATCAGCCCCAGCATTTT
TRBV27	-	TRBJ1-1	12	-	CASGIRESRAFF	TGTGCCAGCGGTATTAGGGAGAGTCGAGCTTTCTTT
TRBV20-1	-	TRBJ2-1	15	-	CSARVPGDTYNEQFF	TGCAGTGCTAGAGTACCGGGGGATACTTACAATGAGCAGTTCTTC
TRBV10-3	-	TRBJ2-3	9	-	CAIGDTQYF	TGTGCCATCGGCGATACGCAGTATTTT
TRBV4-1	-	TRBJ1-5	16	-	CASSPLYRVRDQPQHF	TGCGCCAGCAGCCCGTTATACAGGGTTCGGGATCAGCCCCAGCATTTT
TRBV7-6	-	TRBJ1-1	15	-	CASSLVGQTNTEAFF	TGTGCCAGCAGCTTAGTAGGCCAGACGAACACTGAAGCTTTCTTT
TRBV6-5	-	TRBJ2-7	16	once	CASSYGAGSTPDEQYF	TGTGCCAGCAGTTACGGGGCGGGGTCGACACCCGACGAGCAGTACTTC
TRBV2	TRBD1	TRBJ2-7	12	many	CASKDRVYEQYF	TGTGCCAGCAAGGACAGGGTATACGAGCAGTACTTC
TRBV9	-	TRBJ1-4	15	-	CASSVGSATNEKLFF	TGTGCCAGCAGCGTAGGTTCAGCAACTAATGAAAAACTGTTTTTT
TRBV4-1	TRBD2	TRBJ2-5	16	-	CASSQGRGGQQETQYF	TGCGCCAGCAGCCAAGGGCGGGGGGGGCAACAAGAGACCCAGTACTTC
TRBV6-5	-	TRBJ2-7	14	-	CASSYSLVGGEQYF	TGTGCCAGCAGTTACTCTTTGGTAGGAGGCGAGCAGTACTTC
TRBV4-3	TRBD2	TRBJ2-4	16	-	CASSQDPGGTKNIQYF	TGCGCCAGCAGCCAAGATCCGGGGGGGACCAAAAACATTCAGTACTTC
TRBV10-3	-	TRBJ2-7	16	once	CAISESTGKGRPEQYF	TGTGCCATCAGTGAGTCGACCGGAAAGGGACGTCCCGAGCAGTACTTC
TRBV15	-	TRBJ2-7	16	-	CATSGGGMGAKDEQYF	TGTGCCACCAGCGGAGGGGGAATGGGGGCGAAGGACGAGCAGTACTTC
TRBV3-1	-	TRBJ2-3	15	-	CASSQFVRSTDTQYF	TGTGCCAGCAGCCAATTTGTGCGCAGCACAGATACGCAGTATTTT
TRBV30	-	TRBJ2-3	15	once	CAWSGQVPSTDTQYF	TGTGCCTGGAGTGGGCAGGTACCTAGCACAGATACGCAGTATTTT
TRBV18	-	TRBJ1-1	13	few	CASSVTVNTEAFF	TGTGCCAGCTCAGTCACAGTGAACACTGAAGCTTTCTTT
TRBV4-3	-	TRBJ1-5	17	-	CASSLSWGAQSNQPQHF	TGCGCCAGCAGCCTCTCCTGGGGGGCTCAGAGCAATCAGCCCCAGCATTTT
TRBV4-1	-	TRBJ2-5	15	few	CASSQDGSPFQTQYF	TGCGCCAGCAGCCAAGACGGGAGCCCCTTCCAGACCCAGTACTTC
TRBV10-3	-	TRBJ1-5	13	-	CAISLTKGQPQHF	TGTGCCATCAGCTTGACAAAAGGTCAGCCCCAGCATTTT